The next 10 T cell receptor beta chains were all read from a single sample in a study of T cell repertoires in ileal Crohn's disease. Described time point: inflamed ileum from the surgical specimen. Profiling relied on immunoSEQ multiplex PCR, and the TCRdb table lists in-frame clones only, not all of them. The table has some 7,000 clones, around four fifths seen once. Sequenced material: ileal tissue. The receptors shown here come from an adult with Crohn's disease.

The chain carries TRBV14 and TRBJ1-4; D perhaps matches TRBD1 (6 bases). There are 13 residues in the CDR3. The V gene lost 1 base and the J gene lost 10 bases, with 10 bases spanning the gap. The germline V gene encodes CDR1 SGHDN and CDR2 FVKESK. CDR3 nucleotides: TGTGCCAGCAGCCAAGGTCCCAGGGGAAAACTGTTTTTT. Translated: CASSQGPRGKLFF. Filled out from reference TRBV14 and TRBJ1-4, the complete variable domain reads EAGVTQFPSHSVIEKGQTVTLRCDPISGHDNLYWYRRVMGKEIKFLLHFVKESKQDESGMPNNRFLAERTGGTYSTLKVQPAELEDSGVYFCASSQGPRGKLFFGSGTQLSVL.

The rearrangement uses TRBV10-2 and TRBJ2-3; the D is unclear. In germline, CDR1 is WSHSY, CDR2 SAAADI. The CDR3 runs to 14 residues. Trimming shortened V by 3 bases and J by 5 bases, and 12 bases separated the two germline ends. CDR3 DNA: TGCGCCAGCAGTGATATCCGAAGGATAGATACGCAGTATTTT. It specifies CASSDIRRIDTQYF.

The rearrangement uses TRBV4-1 and TRBJ1-1; no firm D call. This CDR3 comprises 14 residues. Germline values: CDR1 MGHRA, CDR2 YSYEKL. V gave up 6 bases and J gave up 1 base, with 12 bases separating them. The DNA for the CDR3 is TGCGCCAGCAGTCTGAGGGTACAGAACACTGAAGCTTTCTTT. Its protein is CASSLRVQNTEAFF.

The chain carries TRBV9 and TRBJ2-1, with D possibly TRBD2 on 7 matching bases. V dropped 4 bases and J dropped 4 bases, with 21 bases sitting between them. CDR3 length equals 17 residues. Per germline, CDR1 SGDLS and CDR2 YYNGEE. CDR3 sequence (DNA): TGTGCCAGCAGCTCAGTGGGAGGGGGGGCTAGATACAATGAGCAGTTCTTC. The encoded protein is CASSSVGGGARYNEQFF. The full variable domain, completed using reference TRBV9 and TRBJ2-1, is DSGVTQTPKHLITATGQRVTLRCSPRSGDLSVYWYQQSLDQGLQFLIQYYNGEERAKGNILERFSAQQFPDLHSELNLSSLELGDSALYFCASSSVGGGARYNEQFFGPGTRLTVL.

This clone was detected a few times. The genes are TRBV28 and TRBJ2-3, with D possibly being TRBD2 (6 bases). The V and J ends lost 11 bases and 1 base respectively, with 16 bases between them. The CDR3 covers 14 residues. CDR1 is MDHEN and CDR2 is SYDVKM in the germline V gene. CDR3 nucleotide sequence: TGTGCCGGCGGCACGGGGGTTGGCACAGATACGCAGTATTTT. Translation: CAGGTGVGTDTQYF.

This chain joins TRBV10-1 and TRBJ1-1; D is possibly TRBD1 (6 bases). CDR1 and CDR2 (germline): WNHNN, SYGVQD (reference sequence). The CDR3 sequence is 19 residues long. The V gene lost 6 bases and the J gene lost 0 bases, with 26 bases spanning the gap. CDR3 sequence: CASSGRGGGPKRMNTEAFF. The CDR3 DNA reads TGCGCCAGCAGCGGTAGGGGGGGCGGCCCCAAGAGAATGAACACTGAAGCTTTCTTT.

This clone was seen once. The chain recombines TRBV4-1 with TRBJ2-7, with a tentative D call TRBD1 (6 bases). Germline lookup yields CDR1 MGHRA and CDR2 YSYEKL. This CDR3 has 15 residues. V was trimmed by 0 bases and J by 0 bases, leaving 9 bases between them. CDR3 coding DNA: TGCGCCAGCAGCCAAGATTGGGGGCCCTCCTACGAGCAGTACTTC. Protein product: CASSQDWGPSYEQYF.

There are a few counts of this clone. This sequence joins TRBV6-7 and TRBJ2-7, with D perhaps assigned TRBD1 or TRBD2 (5 bases each). TRBV6-7 belongs to the ORF category, with a function that is uncertain. The CDR3 covers 15 residues. Trimming removed 7 bases at V and 3 bases at J, with 19 bases between. The CDR3 DNA reads TGTGCCAGCACCGAAGGGGACCCAAATTACTACGAGCAGTACTTC. Protein sequence: CASTEGDPNYYEQYF.

The CDR3, as DNA: TGTGCCAGCGTCGGCCTCTCTGGAAACACCATATATTTT. Translation gives CASVGLSGNTIYF. The chain is built from TRBV27 and TRBJ1-3; no clear D gene. The V end lost 8 bases, the J end lost 0 bases, and 8 bases lay between the germline ends. CDR1 and CDR2 (germline): MNHEY, SMNVEV (reference sequence). The CDR3 is 13 amino acids.

The chain employs TRBV29-1 and TRBJ1-1; possible D gene TRBD1, 5 bases. The CDR3 runs to 12 residues. CDR1 and CDR2 from the germline V gene are SQVTM and ANQGSEA. V shed 4 bases and J shed 4 bases, with 10 bases lying between them. CDR3 region: CSVAQRGTEAFF. The DNA for the CDR3 is TGCAGCGTTGCACAGAGGGGCACTGAAGCTTTCTTT.